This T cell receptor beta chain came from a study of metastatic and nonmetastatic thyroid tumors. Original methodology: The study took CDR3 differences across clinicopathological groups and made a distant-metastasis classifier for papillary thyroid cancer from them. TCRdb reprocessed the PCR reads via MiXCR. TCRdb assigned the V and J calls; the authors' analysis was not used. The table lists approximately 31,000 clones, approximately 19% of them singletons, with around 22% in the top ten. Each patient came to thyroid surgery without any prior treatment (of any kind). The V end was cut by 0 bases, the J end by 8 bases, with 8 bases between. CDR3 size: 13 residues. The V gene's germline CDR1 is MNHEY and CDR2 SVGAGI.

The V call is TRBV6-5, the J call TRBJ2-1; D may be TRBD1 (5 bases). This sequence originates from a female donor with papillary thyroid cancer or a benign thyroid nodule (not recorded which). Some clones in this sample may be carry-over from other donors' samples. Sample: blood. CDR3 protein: CASSYSLGDEQFF. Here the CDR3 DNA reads TGTGCCAGCAGTTACTCGTTAGGGGATGAGCAGTTCTTC.